This T cell receptor (beta chain) was observed in a study of blood T cell repertoires in COVID-19. Study-level background: Sources were T cells, B-cell-depleted T cells, or PBMCs; the material itself was cDNA or gDNA.

The assay was immunoSEQ multiplex PCR, and TCRdb's table has in-frame clones only and misses some. The data hold roughly 100,000 clones, with 70% to 90% observed a single time. The length of the CDR3 is 12 residues. V was clipped by 4 bases and J by 5 bases, with 8 bases between them. This receptor was identified in a man aged 50 or older in a cohort sampled during active COVID-19. The genes are TRBV12-3 or TRBV12-4 and TRBJ1-2; possible D gene TRBD1, 5 bases. Material for sequencing was peripheral blood. CDR3 sequence reads: CASSSTAYGYTF. The CDR3 DNA sequence: TGTGCCAGCAGTTCGACAGCATATGGCTACACCTTC.